This T cell receptor beta chain appears in the sequencing data of a study of tumor-infiltrating lymphocytes in primary liver carcinoma. The wider study: Tumor lesions were T1-T3 N0M0 and spanned about 4 to 10 cm.

Starting material of about 480 ng total RNA yielded TCR beta cDNA via a constant-region primer. Each TCR beta library was derived from three nested multiplex PCR rounds that employed slightly modified ARM-PCR. It was with TRBV1-TRBV30 forward primers and a C-beta reverse primer that the first two PCR rounds were run, at roughly 10 cycles each. TCRdb called the multiplex PCR reads again in MiXCR, with one record for every CDR3 protein. The sample holds roughly 180,000 distinct CDR3 sequences, approximately 60% seen once. With V trimmed by 2 bases and J by 5 bases, 7 bases remained unmatched. The germline gives CDR1 LGHNA, CDR2 YNFKEQ. This CDR3 comprises 15 residues. Researchers drew blood RNA from unsorted whole blood and extracted germline DNA as well. Patients carried chronic HBV infection without prior treatment. Overall study findings and caveats: Tumors had a significantly higher top-250-clone fraction than blood (p = 0.039). The overlap of tumor-adjacent and tumor-blood pairs was smaller than that of tumor region pairs.

Comments on this clonotype: What it binds is unknown.

The TCR sequence derives from a man in his forties or fifties with primary liver carcinoma and hepatitis B virus infection. The sequencing input was peripheral blood. The rearrangement joins TRBV4-2 to TRBJ1-2; 8 bases map to TRBD1. Written as DNA, the CDR3 is TGTGCCAGCAGCCAATGGCAGGGGGCAGTATATGGCTACACCTTC. Protein product: CASSQWQGAVYGYTF.